One T cell receptor (beta chain) is described in this entry. This CDR3 has 16 amino acids. Germline V gives CDR1 LNHDA, CDR2 SQIVND (reference sequence). Trimming shortened V by 1 base and J by 0 bases, and 10 bases separated the two germline ends. The sample is drawn from a study of blood T cell repertoires in COVID-19. Study overall: The analysed material was cDNA or gDNA that came from T cells, B-cell-depleted T cells, or PBMCs.

Source study methods: Counts of nucleated cells, estimated from reference gene primer amplification, were obtained. Here immunoSEQ multiplex PCR was the method, and the copy in TCRdb shows in-frame clones only, minus some. V, J and clone size derive from that table, while D and trimming were established from the DNA sequence. The table lists around 300,000 clones, approximately 87% of them singletons. Sequencing used peripheral blood. This clonotype was obtained from a woman in her forties or fifties with active or convalescent COVID-19. This chain connects TRBV19 to TRBJ2-4; TRBD1 is a possible D gene (6 bases). CDR3 region: CASSIVNREAKNIQYF. The CDR3 DNA reads as TGTGCCAGTAGTATAGTTAACAGGGAAGCCAAAAACATTCAGTACTTC.